This T cell receptor (beta chain) was captured in a study of shared clonotypes between healthy human individuals. Study summary: For every donor, three CD4 naive, three CD4 memory, two CD8 naive and one CD8 memory plates were used. Study-level points and caveats: A reduction in generation probabilities was seen for non-shared clonotypes relative to those shared by all four donors.

V lost 2 bases to trimming and J lost 5 bases, with 6 bases between them. CDR3 size: 12 residues. Germline CDR1 reads MNHEY; CDR2 reads SVGAGI. Healthy adults negative for HIV, lacking recent acute infections or vaccinations, served as donors. The study separated CD4+ cells into CD45RA+ naive and CD45RA-negative memory subsets. This clone was seen more than once but under ten times. Its antigen is not identified. The table came from immunoSEQ multiplex PCR; TCRdb's copy has only in-frame clones and leaves some out. The table records some 300,000 clones, around 70% of them present only once. This TCR derives from a man under 40 in good health. The chain recombines TRBV6-5 with TRBJ1-2; no firm D call. Input material: memory CD4+ T cells sorted from blood. Sample subset: CD45RA-negative fraction. For the CDR3, the DNA is TGTGCCAGCAGTTACGCGGGATATGGCTACACCTTC. As protein: CASSYAGYGYTF.